This T cell receptor (beta chain) was documented in a study of CD8 T cells in Susac syndrome. The germline V gene encodes CDR1 DFQATT and CDR2 SNEGSKA (reference sequence). V shed 0 bases, J shed 2 bases, and the junction held 16 bases outside the gene matches. The CDR3 spans 19 residues. Reverse transcription of roughly 0.5 to 1 ug RNA was carried out with random hexamers. TCR beta CDR3 was amplified by immunoSEQ covering 54 Vbeta and 13 Jbeta. TCRdb reprocessed the immunoSEQ multiplex PCR reads with MiXCR, giving one entry per CDR3 protein. The table records roughly 150,000 distinct CDR3 sequences, approximately 94% of them present only once.

The V gene is TRBV20-1, the J gene TRBJ1-5, with 7 bases fitting TRBD1. The receptor was derived from a human donor with multiple sclerosis. Specimen: CD8+ T cells from PBMCs. CDR3 residues: CSARDHRGGAGTGNQPQHF. In nucleotides, the CDR3 is TGCAGTGCTAGAGATCATCGGGGGGGCGCGGGGACAGGCAATCAGCCCCAGCATTTT.